Listed here are 3 T cell receptor beta chains from one sample, sequenced in a study of OX40 agonist ivuxolimab in advanced cancers. Clones were read by immunoSEQ multiplex PCR, and TCRdb kept only the in-frame ones, dropping some. The sample consists of approximately 78,000 clones, roughly 83% of them appearing once. This material consisted of CD4+ or CD8+ T cells sorted from blood, taken in a trial of the OX40 agonist ivuxolimab. The source of these receptors is an adult with an advanced solid tumor such as melanoma, head and neck, liver or kidney cancer.

This rearrangement joins TRBV5-1 to TRBJ2-4; D unclear. The CDR3 totals 16 residues. The V end was cut by 1 base, the J end by 0 bases, with 11 bases between. Germline V gene lookup returns CDR1 SGHRS and CDR2 YFSETQ. CDR3 amino acids: CASSLSPNLAKNIQYF. CDR3 in DNA: TGCGCCAGCAGCTTGTCTCCGAATCTAGCCAAAAACATTCAGTACTTC.

This clone was found a few times. The DNA for the CDR3 is TGTGCCAGCAGCTCACTCACCGGGGAGCTGTTTTTT. It is translated as CASSSLTGELFF. This sequence joins TRBV7-8 and TRBJ2-2; D uncertain. Germline loops: CDR1 SGHVS, CDR2 FQNEAQ. The CDR3 extends over 12 amino acids. Trimming stripped 4 bases from V and 4 bases from J, with 4 bases between.

The J gene is TRBJ1-3, the V gene TRBV5-6; a weak D match, TRBD1 (5 bases). The CDR3 is made up of 16 amino acids. Germline V gives CDR1 SGHDT, CDR2 YYEEEE. V lost 4 bases and J lost 3, with 17 bases in between. The CDR3 DNA reads as TGTGCCAGCAGCCTCCGGGCAGGGCGAAGTGGAAACACCATATATTTT. It translates to CASSLRAGRSGNTIYF. Drawing the rest from reference TRBV5-6 and TRBJ1-3, the complete variable domain is DAGVTQSPTHLIKTRGQQVTLRCSPKSGHDTVSWYQQALGQGPQFIFQYYEEEERQRGNFPDRFSGHQFPNYSSELNVNALLLGDSALYLCASSLRAGRSGNTIYFGEGSWLTVV.